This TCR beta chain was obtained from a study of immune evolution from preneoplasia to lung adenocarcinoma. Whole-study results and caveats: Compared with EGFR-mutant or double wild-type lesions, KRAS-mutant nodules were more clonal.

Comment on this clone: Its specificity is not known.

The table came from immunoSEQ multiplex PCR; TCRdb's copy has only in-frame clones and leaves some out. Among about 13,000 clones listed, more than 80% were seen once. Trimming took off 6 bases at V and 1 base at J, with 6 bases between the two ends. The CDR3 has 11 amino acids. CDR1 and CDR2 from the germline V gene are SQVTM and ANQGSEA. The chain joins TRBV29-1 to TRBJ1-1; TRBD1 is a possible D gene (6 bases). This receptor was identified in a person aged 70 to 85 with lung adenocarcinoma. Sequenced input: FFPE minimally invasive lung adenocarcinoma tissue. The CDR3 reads CSVRGNTEAFF. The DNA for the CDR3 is TGCAGCGTCAGGGGGAACACTGAAGCTTTCTTT.